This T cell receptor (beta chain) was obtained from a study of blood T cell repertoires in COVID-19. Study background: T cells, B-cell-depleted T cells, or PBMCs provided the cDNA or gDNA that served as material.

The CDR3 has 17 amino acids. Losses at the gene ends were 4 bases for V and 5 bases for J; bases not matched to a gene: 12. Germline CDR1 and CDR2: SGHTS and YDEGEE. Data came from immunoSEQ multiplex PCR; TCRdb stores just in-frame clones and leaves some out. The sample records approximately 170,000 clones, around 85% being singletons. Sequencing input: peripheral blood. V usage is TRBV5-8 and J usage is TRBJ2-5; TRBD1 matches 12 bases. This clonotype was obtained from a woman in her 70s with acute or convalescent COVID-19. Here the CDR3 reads CASSMTSGTGGRETQYF. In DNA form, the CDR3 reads TGTGCCAGCAGCATGACCTCCGGGACAGGGGGCCGGGAGACCCAGTACTTC.